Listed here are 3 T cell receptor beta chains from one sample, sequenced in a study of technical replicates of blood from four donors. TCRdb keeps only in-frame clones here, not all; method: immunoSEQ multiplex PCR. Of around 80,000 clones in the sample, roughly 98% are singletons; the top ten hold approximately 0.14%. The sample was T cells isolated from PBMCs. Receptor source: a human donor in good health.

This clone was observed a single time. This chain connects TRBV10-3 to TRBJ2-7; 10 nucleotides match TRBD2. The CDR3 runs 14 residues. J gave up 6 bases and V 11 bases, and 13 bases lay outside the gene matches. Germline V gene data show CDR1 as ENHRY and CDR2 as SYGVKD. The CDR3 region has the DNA TGTGCCGCTTTATCGACTAGCGGGCTCTCCGAGCAGTACTTC. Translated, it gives CAALSTSGLSEQYF.

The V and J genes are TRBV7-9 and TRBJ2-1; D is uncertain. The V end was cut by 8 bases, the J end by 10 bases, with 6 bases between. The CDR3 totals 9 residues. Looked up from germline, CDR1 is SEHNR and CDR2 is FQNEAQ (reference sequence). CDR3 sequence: CASEAEQFF. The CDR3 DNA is TGTGCCAGCGAGGCGGAGCAGTTCTTC.

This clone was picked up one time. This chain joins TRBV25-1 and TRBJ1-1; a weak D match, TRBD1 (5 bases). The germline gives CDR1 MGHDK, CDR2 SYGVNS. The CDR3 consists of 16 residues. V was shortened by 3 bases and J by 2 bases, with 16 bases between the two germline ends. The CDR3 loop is CASSDQGAGFNTEAFF. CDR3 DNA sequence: TGTGCCAGCAGTGACCAGGGCGCAGGGTTCAACACTGAAGCTTTCTTT.